This T cell receptor beta chain originates from a study of cytomegalovirus exposure and HLA in healthy donors (dated by TCRdb to about 2017). Turning to the overall study: An earlier analysis of roughly 630 of the donors reported roughly 300 Gb of sequence data and around 120 million unique TCR beta sequences from approximately 180 million T cells. An early release that covered approximately 600 HLA-typed donors contained about 300 gigabases of sequencing data and tens of millions of unique TCR sequences. Of the approximately 400 genotyped donors, 70% to 90% were placed in the genetic ancestry cluster associated with self-reported Caucasian donors. The study aimed to test whether signatures of past pathogen exposure could be identified by cataloging public T cell receptors. The T cell repertoires of some 670 subjects were profiled by immunosequencing and related to cytomegalovirus serostatus. Along with the roughly 670-subject first cohort, a separate validation cohort of over a hundred different subjects was used. To predict cytomegalovirus infection status, the study combined high-throughput TCR immunosequencing, statistical association of individual TCRs with disease status, and machine learning. A later analysis re-analyzed previously published TCR beta repertoires from 660 or so donors and added high-resolution HLA genotyping to study TCR occurrence patterns. Rather than drawing on any new phenotypic data, the later analysis identified candidate immune exposures from TCR beta sequences and the way those sequences occurred across donors. In an earlier analysis of about 590 of the donors, high-throughput TCR beta sequencing was used to judge whether each TCR beta V gene segment behaved as functional or pseudogenic. Alongside the repertoire data, information on donor age, sex, ethnicity and CMV serostatus was compiled. A later genetic analysis used genome-wide SNP genotypes for 398 of the 666 donors, treating that subset as a discovery cohort. Every repertoire in the discovery cohort had been generated on one and the same sequencing platform. HLA typing covered class I and class II loci at four-digit resolution. Typing coverage varied by locus: roughly 620-640 donors for A, B, C, DRB1 and DQB1; 522 for DQA1; more than 600 for DPA1; approximately 490 for DPB1. Five DR-DQ haplotypes were handled as single units for association and clustering, since linkage in the cohort was strong. Among approximately 370 genotyped donors of the cohort, an average of about 240,000 unique TCR beta nucleotide sequences was sequenced per donor, of which approximately 18% were non-productive. Broad study findings and their caveats: At a false discovery rate of 0.05, a later analysis linked some 17,000 TCR beta sequences to specific HLA alleles. The authors suggested that the approach could potentially be extended to other disease states and immunological phenotypes. A later genetic analysis reported fewer N-insertions in productive TCRs among donors in an Asian-associated ancestry cluster than the roughly 700-donor mean. In a later analysis, HLA-associated TCR beta chains showed more clonal expansion and lower generation probabilities than non-associated chains that were equally common. The study gave a list of more than 150 TCR beta chains associated with cytomegalovirus. Broadly in line with IMGT annotations, most TCR beta V segments showed up in productive rearrangements about 90% or about 30% of the time in an earlier analysis of several hundred of the donors. A further reported finding was that TCR beta sequences accurately predicted the HLA-A and HLA-B alleles for most subjects in the first cohort. This cohort had only TCR beta chains sequenced, and the lack of alpha or paired-chain data limited which features could be detected. In a later analysis, the rate of TCR association differed among HLA loci, with DRB1 alleles having the most associated TCRs and HLA-C alleles having the fewest. According to a later analysis, parvovirus B19, influenza, CMV and Epstein-Barr virus appeared linked to several top co-occurrence clusters. Most TCR sequences were seen in very few donors, while some public TCRs were found in many individuals. Because counts were too low, some 16 rarely observed V segments, including chromosome 9 orphons, were excluded from the earlier analysis of 587 of the donors. In a later analysis, most CMV-associated TCR beta chains were found to appear HLA-restricted, with HLA associations seemingly driven largely by CMV exposure. Roughly uniform sequencing depth across donors was assumed in presence/absence analyses, although this assumption may not hold. The 87-base-pair reads could not distinguish some IMGT-functional V segments, including TRBV6-2 and TRBV6-3, so those segments were excluded. V-gene and J-gene trimming of TCR beta chains was associated with a missense DCLRE1C variant in a later genetic analysis, and the association was replicated in an independent cohort. A few of the identified cytomegalovirus-associated TCR beta chains were confirmed in vitro to be specific for cytomegalovirus antigens. Strong co-occurrence of HLA alleles, especially DR and DQ, made assigning TCR associations to individual alleles difficult. The sequencing pipeline was judged likely to have produced a cluster of highly shared sequence variants as a technical artifact. The classifier was reported to diagnose cytomegalovirus status with high specificity and sensitivity in both the original and validation cohorts. Because HLA typing was missing for some donors at each locus, association tests included only the typed subset. Correlated functional status among segregating V segments might reflect linkage disequilibrium, but an unknown experimental factor could not be ruled out. CMV serostatus was the only immune exposure information available for the cohort.

Worth noting for this clone: Its antigen specificity is not known. Base qualities were left out, and no much larger clone turns up one base away.

The cohort consisted of fewer than 700 healthy bone marrow donors. All cohort members were sampled while nominally healthy, although unrecorded immune exposures were likely present. The donor was CMV seronegative and was included in the group of a few hundred seronegative cohort members. A peripheral blood sample was collected from each donor, and TCR beta sequencing was performed on peripheral blood mononuclear cells. The Qiagen DNeasy Blood Extraction Kit was used to extract genomic DNA from the blood cell samples. The CDR3 numbers 15 residues from cysteine through phenylalanine. Only the CDR3 DNA is retained, 45 bases long and in frame from the first base. Trimming costs V 3 bases and J 1 base, and their ends lie 10 bases apart. CDR1 and CDR2 (ENHRY, SYGVKD) derive from the germline V gene. Preparation of the library involved the immunoSEQ multiplex PCR assay. For the multiplex PCR, a mixture combining 60 forward primers for TCR Vbeta segments and 13 reverse primers for TCR Jbeta segments was used. The CDR3 region of rearranged TCR beta genes was amplified from genomic DNA with a multiplex PCR assay. Amplified TCR beta libraries were sequenced as 87-base-pair reads on the Illumina HiSeq System. The study's processing was this. Across the roughly 670 repertoires, a later analysis counted about 81 million unique TCR beta chains, about 10 million of which were shared by at least two donors. Raw reads were error-corrected and collapsed into unique sequences with a nearest-neighbor algorithm that merged closely related sequences to remove PCR and sequencing errors. To assign V, D and J gene segments, CDR3 sequences were aligned to IMGT reference sequences. For a sequence to be retained, a match of at least six nucleotides was required to both a V gene segment and a J gene segment. Rearrangements were classified as productive when the CDR3 lacked stop codons and remained in frame with V and J, and all other rearrangements were classified as non-productive. CDR3 was defined by IMGT convention, running from the second conserved V-encoded cysteine to the conserved J-encoded phenylalanine. The earlier analysis of 587 of the donors excluded sequences that lacked an unambiguous match to a single V gene segment. In an earlier analysis of about 590 of the donors, a V segment was called functional when productive rearrangements were above 56.7%, and segregating when the standard deviation between donors exceeded 5%. A statistical classification framework was developed to diagnose cytomegalovirus status using the catalog of TCR beta chain sequences. A later analysis assigned V and J genes by comparing TCR nucleotide sequences with IMGT/GENE-DB human TR gene sequences. Using the TCRdist pipeline, a later analysis assigned CDR3 sequences along with most-parsimonious VDJ recombination scenarios. In a later analysis, each TCR beta chain was defined by its CDR3 amino acid sequence together with its V-gene family, and reads lacking a unique V-gene family were excluded. In a later analysis, around 650 highly shared, low-generation-probability nucleotide sequences were removed to address suspected cross-contamination and a sequencing artifact. A later analysis calculated a clonal expansion index for each public chain from normalized within-repertoire ranks of inferred template counts. In a later analysis, generation probabilities were computed using a VDJ recombination model fitted to out-of-frame rearrangements, and the results were checked against IGoR. Hypergeometric tests were used in a later analysis to score TCR-TCR, TCR-HLA and TCR-CMV co-occurrence, with a repertoire-size bias correction applied to the TCR pairs. To estimate false discovery rates, a later analysis permuted the HLA or CMV assignments 20 times. In a later analysis, co-occurring TCRs were grouped using DBSCAN, and TCRdist sequence similarity was added for clustering within HLA-allele-positive subsets. Repertoires with fewer than 30,000 or more than 120,000 public chains, plus five repertoires with anomalous nucleotide sharing, were excluded from co-occurrence clustering. TCRdb mirrors the immuneACCESS table, restricted to in-frame sequences. Some clones are absent from its copies; in checked studies, under half trace to an unresolved V gene, and the reason for the others is unknown. The D gene and trimming were derived from the DNA, and the V and J assignments and clone size from that table. This sample holds some 150,000 clones; over 60% were observed only once. The ten largest make up 3% to 4% of the sample.

Sequencing was done on a sample of PBMCs. The chain joins TRBV10-3 to TRBJ1-5, with TRBD1 perhaps the D gene, on 6 matching bases. This receptor was obtained from a middle-aged woman in good health and CMV-seronegative. The base sequence is TGTGCCATCAGTGAAGGGGACACGAGCAATCAGCCCCAGCATTTT. This translates into CAISEGDTSNQPQHF.